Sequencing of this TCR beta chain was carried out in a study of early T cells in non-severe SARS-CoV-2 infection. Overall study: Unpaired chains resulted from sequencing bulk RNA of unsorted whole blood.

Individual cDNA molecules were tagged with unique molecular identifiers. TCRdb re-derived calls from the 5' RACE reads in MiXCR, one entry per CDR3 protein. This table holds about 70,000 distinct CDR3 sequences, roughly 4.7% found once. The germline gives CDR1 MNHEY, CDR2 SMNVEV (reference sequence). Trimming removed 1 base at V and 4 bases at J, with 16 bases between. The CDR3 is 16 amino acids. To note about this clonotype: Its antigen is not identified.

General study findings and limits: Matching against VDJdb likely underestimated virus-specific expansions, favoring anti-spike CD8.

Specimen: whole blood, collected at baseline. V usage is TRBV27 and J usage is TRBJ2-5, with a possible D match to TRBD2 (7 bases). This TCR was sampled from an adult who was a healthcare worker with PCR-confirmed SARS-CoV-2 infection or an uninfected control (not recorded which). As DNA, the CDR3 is TGTGCCAGCAGTTTATGGGGACCGGGGGGCGCAGAGACCCAGTACTTC. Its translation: CASSLWGPGGAETQYF.